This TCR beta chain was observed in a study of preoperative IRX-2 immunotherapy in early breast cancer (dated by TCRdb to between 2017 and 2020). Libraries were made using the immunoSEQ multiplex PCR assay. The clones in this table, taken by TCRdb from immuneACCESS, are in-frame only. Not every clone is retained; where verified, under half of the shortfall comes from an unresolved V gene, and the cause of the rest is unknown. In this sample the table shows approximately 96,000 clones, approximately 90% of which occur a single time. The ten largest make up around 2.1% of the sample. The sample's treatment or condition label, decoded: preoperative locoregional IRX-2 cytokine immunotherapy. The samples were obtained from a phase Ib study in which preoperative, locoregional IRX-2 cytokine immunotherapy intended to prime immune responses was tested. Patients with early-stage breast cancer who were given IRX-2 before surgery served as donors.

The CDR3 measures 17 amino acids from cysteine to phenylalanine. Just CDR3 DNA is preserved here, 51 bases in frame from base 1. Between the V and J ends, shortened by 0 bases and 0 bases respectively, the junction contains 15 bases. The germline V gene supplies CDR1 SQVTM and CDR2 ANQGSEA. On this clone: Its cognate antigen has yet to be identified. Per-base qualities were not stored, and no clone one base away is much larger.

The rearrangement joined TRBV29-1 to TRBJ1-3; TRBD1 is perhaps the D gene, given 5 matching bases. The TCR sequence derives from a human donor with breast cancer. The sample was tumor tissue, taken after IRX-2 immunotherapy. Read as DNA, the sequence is TGCAGCGTTGAAGATGAACTTGGACAATCCTCTGGAAACACCATATATTTT. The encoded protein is CSVEDELGQSSGNTIYF.